The 24 T cell receptor beta chains reported below all come from one sample, sequenced in a study of T cells in Graves' hyperthyroidism and ophthalmopathy (dated by TCRdb to between 2017 and 2020). The method behind the library was multiplex PCR. The instrument given in TCRdb is Illumina HiSeq 2000. TCR beta CDR3 regions were amplified from RNA transcripts. A first-round RT-PCR of the TCR CDR3 used the HTBI primer set with the Qiagen OneStep RT-PCR kit. TCRdb handled the public reads itself, with Q25 trimming in fastp and clone calling in MiXCR, and kept productive beta chains. Every distinct CDR3 protein forms one entry, paired with its most common genes and DNA. The sample data list approximately 380,000 distinct CDR3 sequences, and roughly 20% of these were observed just once. The ten largest make up over 35% of the sample. The material sequenced was blood. The receptors were sampled from a man between 18 and 29 years old with Graves' ophthalmopathy.

V and J are TRBV6-1 and TRBJ1-5; D is possibly TRBD1 (6 bases). V lost 1 base to trimming and J lost 3 bases, with 10 bases between them. This CDR3 contains 15 residues. CDR1 is MNHNS, CDR2 SASEGT, per germline. For the CDR3, the DNA is TGTGCCAGCAGTGAAGGGCAGGGGCCCAATCAGCCCCAGCATTTT. It translates to CASSEGQGPNQPQHF.

This clonotype was seen at least ten times. V and J are TRBV3-1 and TRBJ2-6; D might be TRBD1 (5 bases). The CDR3 runs to 15 residues. V was pared by 3 bases and J by 0 bases, with 6 bases between. Germline loops: CDR1 LGHDT, CDR2 YNNKEL (reference sequence). The CDR3 reads CASSQDISGANVLTF. The DNA for the CDR3 is TGTGCCAGCAGCCAGGACATCTCTGGGGCCAACGTCCTGACTTTC.

The chain employs TRBV20-1 and TRBJ2-5; the D call may be TRBD1 or TRBD2 (7 bases each). The length of the CDR3 is 15 residues. With 1 base removed from V and 1 base from J, the gap between germline ends came to 13 bases. The germline V gene has CDR1 DFQATT and CDR2 SNEGSKA (reference sequence). CDR3 in DNA: TGCAGTGCTAGAGTGGGGGGGACAGCCCAAGAGACCCAGTACTTC. Amino acids: CSARVGGTAQETQYF.

The CDR3 region is CATSSRTSGVETQYF. CDR3 nucleotide sequence: TGTGCCACCAGCAGCCGGACTAGCGGGGTGGAGACCCAGTACTTC. The rearrangement links TRBV15 to TRBJ2-5; 12 nucleotides match TRBD2. The germline V gene encodes CDR1 LNHNV and CDR2 YYDKDF (reference sequence). J lost 5 bases, V lost 3 bases, and 4 bases had no gene match. CDR3 size: 15 residues.

Of note for this clonotype: A much larger clone sits a single nucleotide away, making a read error possible. V and J are TRBV20-1 and TRBJ1-2; D unclear. Germline-derived CDR1 and CDR2 are DFQATT and SNEGSKA (reference sequence). The CDR3 covers 12 residues. Trimming removed 5 bases at V and 3 bases at J, with 10 bases between. The CDR3 nucleotides read TGCAGTGCTTCTAAAAGGGACTATGGCTACACCTTC. It translates to CSASKRDYGYTF.

This clonotype was observed a few times. The J gene is TRBJ1-2, the V gene TRBV5-1, with D possibly TRBD1 on 6 matching bases. The CDR3 is 13 residues long. Per the germline V gene, CDR1 is SGHRS and CDR2 is YFSETQ. V lost 6 bases and J 7 bases, leaving 16 bases between the germline ends. This chain's CDR3 is CASNEQGSSGYTF. The CDR3 DNA reads TGCGCCAGCAACGAACAGGGTTCCTCTGGCTACACCTTC.

This clonotype was picked up many times. The chain is built from TRBV3-1 and TRBJ2-4; the match to TRBD2 covers 10 bases. V shed 4 bases and J 8 bases; nucleotides not matched to a gene: 8. There are 15 residues in the CDR3. Germline V gene data show CDR1 as LGHDT and CDR2 as YNNKEL (reference sequence). The CDR3 reads CASSLQRGGQDIQYF. The CDR3 region has the DNA TGTGCCAGCAGCCTACAGCGGGGGGGCCAGGACATTCAGTACTTC.

This clonotype was found a few times. The chain links TRBV25-1 to TRBJ1-2; D call uncertain. The germline gives CDR1 MGHDK, CDR2 SYGVNS. Trimming took off 5 bases at V and 4 bases at J, with 17 bases between the two ends. CDR3 length: 15 residues. The CDR3, as DNA: TGTGCCAGCAGTAACTCCCCTCCCACTCTCTATGGCTACACCTTC. Translated, it gives CASSNSPPTLYGYTF.

In this sample, this clonotype turned up many times. The chain combines TRBV5-1 with TRBJ1-4; tentative D call: TRBD1 (6 bases). Germline-derived CDR1 and CDR2 are SGHRS and YFSETQ. The CDR3 spans 15 residues. V gave up 4 bases and J gave up 0 bases, with 10 bases separating them. The CDR3 DNA reads TGCGCCAGCAGCCCCCGGACAGCAACTAATGAAAAACTGTTTTTT. Its protein product is CASSPRTATNEKLFF.

This clonotype was seen at least ten times. The chain uses TRBV12-3 or TRBV12-4 and TRBJ1-2, with 9 bases lining up with TRBD1. With V trimmed by 6 bases and J by 5 bases, 16 bases remained unmatched. The CDR3 has 17 residues. The DNA for the CDR3 is TGTGCCAGCAGCCGCGCCGCCACAGGGGGCGCTTCTTATGGCTACACCTTC. Residues: CASSRAATGGASYGYTF.

The V gene is TRBV28, the J gene TRBJ1-5; tentatively, D is TRBD1 (6 bases). The germline V and J ends were trimmed by 2 bases and 0 bases, with 11 bases remaining between them. This CDR3 spans 16 amino acids. Germline-derived CDR1 and CDR2 are MDHEN and SYDVKM. The CDR3 sequence: CASSLPGGNSNQPQHF. CDR3 coding DNA: TGTGCCAGCAGTTTACCCGGGGGCAATAGCAATCAGCCCCAGCATTTT.

This clonotype was found a few times. This sequence joins TRBV9 and TRBJ1-1; no definite D call. The V gene's germline CDR1 is SGDLS and CDR2 YYNGEE. The CDR3 has 13 amino acids. V was pared by 0 bases and J by 4 bases, with 7 bases between. The chain's CDR3 is CASSVGPSTEAFF. The CDR3 bases are TGTGCCAGCAGCGTAGGCCCGTCCACTGAAGCTTTCTTT.

This clonotype was seen a few times. V gene TRBV6-6 combines with J gene TRBJ2-2, with D uncertain. The CDR3 spans 16 residues. CDR1 is MNHNY and CDR2 is SVGAGI in the germline V gene (reference sequence). The V and J ends lost 0 bases and 0 bases respectively, with 8 bases between them. CDR3 loop: CASSYSMGTNTGELFF. CDR3 DNA sequence: TGTGCCAGCAGTTACTCGATGGGGACGAACACCGGGGAGCTGTTTTTT.

This clonotype was found a few times. The genes are TRBV6-1 and TRBJ1-5; a possible D gene is TRBD1 (5 bases). CDR1 and CDR2 from the germline V gene are MNHNS and SASEGT. V shed 8 bases and J shed 2 bases, with 13 bases lying between them. The CDR3 extends over 14 amino acids. DNA of the CDR3: TGTGCCAGCTGGGGGGGGAGAGGCAATCAGCCCCAGCATTTT. It encodes CASWGGRGNQPQHF.

There are many counts of this clonotype. The CDR3 coding sequence is TGTGCCAGCAGGGCAGGGGGCAGTAGGGATGAGCAGTTCTTC. Encoded protein: CASRAGGSRDEQFF. This chain joins TRBV2 and TRBJ2-1; 8 bases are a match to TRBD1. The CDR3 runs 14 residues. Germline-derived CDR1 and CDR2 are SNHLY and FYNNEI. After removal of 6 bases from V and 8 bases from J, the junction contained 9 bases not matched to a gene.

In this sample, this clonotype turned up many times. V is TRBV27 and J is TRBJ1-1; no firm D call. This CDR3 is 14 amino acids long. In germline, CDR1 is MNHEY, CDR2 SMNVEV (reference sequence). V was cut by 3 bases and J by 1 base, with 9 bases left in between. CDR3 bases: TGTGCCAGCAGTTTTAGAAGGGAGAACACTGAAGCTTTCTTT. Translating gives CASSFRRENTEAFF.

This clonotype was detected only a few times. The J gene is TRBJ2-2, the V gene TRBV11-2; TRBD2 is a possible D gene (5 bases). The germline V gene has CDR1 SGHAT and CDR2 FQNNGV. This CDR3 is built from 16 residues. Between the trimmed V and J ends, which lost 2 bases and 6 bases, there was a span of 16 bases. The CDR3 bases are TGTGCCAGCAGCTTACTAGCAAATTTGATGGCCGGGGAGCTGTTTTTT. This sequence encodes CASSLLANLMAGELFF. Complete variable domain (other parts from reference TRBV11-2 and TRBJ2-2): EAGVAQSPRYKIIEKRQSVAFWCNPISGHATLYWYQQILGQGPKLLIQFQNNGVVDDSQLPKDRFSAERLKGVDSTLKIQPAKLEDSAVYLCASSLLANLMAGELFFGEGSRLTVL.

This clonotype occurred many times. V and J are TRBV20-1 and TRBJ2-7; D possibly matches TRBD1 or TRBD2 (5 bases each). The germline CDR1 and CDR2 sequences are DFQATT and SNEGSKA (reference sequence). The V gene lost 3 bases and the J gene lost 2 bases, with 8 bases spanning the gap. The CDR3 sequence is 12 residues long. DNA of the CDR3: TGCAGTGCTAGGGGACCGGCCTACGAGCAGTACTTC. Protein sequence: CSARGPAYEQYF.

This clonotype appeared many times. The V gene is TRBV6-1, the J gene TRBJ1-1; D remains unclear. Germline loops: CDR1 MNHNS, CDR2 SASEGT. The CDR3 is 15 residues long. Trimming removed 6 bases at V and 1 base at J, with 15 bases between. The CDR3 here is CASRADLLENTEAFF. The CDR3 nucleotides are TGTGCCAGCAGAGCGGACTTATTGGAGAACACTGAAGCTTTCTTT.

This sequence joins TRBV6-5 and TRBJ2-7; 8 nucleotides line up with TRBD1. The trim removed 1 base at V and 4 bases at J, leaving 3 bases unmatched. The germline V gene has CDR1 MNHEY and CDR2 SVGAGI. The CDR3 spans 14 residues. CDR3: CASSYLRDRYEQYF. The CDR3 nucleotides are TGTGCCAGCAGTTACTTGCGGGACAGGTACGAGCAGTACTTC.

This clonotype was counted ten times or more. The chain is built from TRBV5-1 and TRBJ2-3; D is unresolved. CDR3 size: 16 residues. Looked up from germline, CDR1 is SGHRS and CDR2 is YFSETQ. Trimming took 0 bases from V and 0 from J, leaving 11 bases between them. CDR3 nucleotide sequence: TGCGCCAGCAGCTTGGCCATAGGGCCTAGCACAGATACGCAGTATTTT. Its protein product is CASSLAIGPSTDTQYF.

In this sample, this clonotype turned up many times. The chain carries TRBV28 and TRBJ2-1, with TRBD1 matching over 8 bases. V lost 6 bases, J lost 2 bases, and 3 bases stayed unmatched. Germline lookup yields CDR1 MDHEN and CDR2 SYDVKM. The CDR3 extends over 14 amino acids. CDR3 nucleotide sequence: TGTGCCAGCAGCATACAGGGGGCCTACAATGAGCAGTTCTTC. The encoded protein is CASSIQGAYNEQFF. Full variable domain (remainder filled in from reference TRBV28 and TRBJ2-1): DVKVTQSSRYLVKRTGEKVFLECVQDMDHENMFWYRQDPGLGLRLIYFSYDVKMKEKGDIPEGYSVSREKKERFSLILESASTNQTSMYLCASSIQGAYNEQFFGPGTRLTVL.

The chain carries TRBV27 and TRBJ2-1; TRBD2 matches 11 bases. This CDR3 is 15 amino acids long. Germline V gene lookup returns CDR1 MNHEY and CDR2 SMNVEV (reference sequence). The V segment lost 2 bases and the J segment 6 bases; nucleotides outside the gene matches: 3. Written as DNA, the CDR3 is TGTGCCAGCAGTTTACAGGGGACTAGCGGCAATGAGCAGTTCTTC. Translation gives CASSLQGTSGNEQFF.

To note about this clonotype: It may be a read error: a sequence one base away is much more abundant. The gene calls are TRBV7-3 and TRBJ2-3; D remains unclear. The V end was cut by 4 bases, the J end by 2 bases, with 10 bases between. The CDR3 runs 14 residues. Germline-derived CDR1 and CDR2 are SGHTA and FQGTGA. The CDR3 spells CASSSTIDTDTQYF. The CDR3 DNA follows: TGTGCCAGCAGCTCAACGATTGACACAGATACGCAGTATTTT.